This T cell receptor beta chain was sequenced in a study of vaccination effects on CD4 cells after COVID-19. As to this clone: Antigen: not known.

The assay was immunoSEQ multiplex PCR, and TCRdb's table has in-frame clones only and misses some. The data contain about 27,000 clones, roughly two thirds of them seen just once; the ten biggest clones take up 18%. Germline V gene sequence: CDR1 MNHEY, CDR2 SVGEGT. The V end was cut by 4 bases, the J end by 4 bases, with 14 bases between. The CDR3 loop spans 14 amino acids. Using viral peptide pools, the ViraFEST assay grew out antigen-specific CD4+ T cells prior to sequencing. CD4+ T cell isolation took place after approximately ten days of culture. A PCR test confirmed that the person had SARS-CoV-2 infection between March and December 2020. Regarding the study as a whole: In convalescents, spike-reactive clones (those seen post-vaccine) were mainly new vaccine-induced clones.

The sequenced sample was CD4+ T cells from PBMCs cultured with SARS-CoV-2 spike peptides, obtained before COVID-19 vaccination. The receptor was derived from a human donor who had a prior SARS-CoV-2 infection. The chain uses TRBV6-2 or TRBV6-3 and TRBJ2-7, with D possibly TRBD1 on 6 matching bases. The CDR3 is CASSSRTATYEQYF. CDR3 in DNA: TGTGCCAGCAGTTCAAGGACAGCCACGTACGAGCAGTACTTC.